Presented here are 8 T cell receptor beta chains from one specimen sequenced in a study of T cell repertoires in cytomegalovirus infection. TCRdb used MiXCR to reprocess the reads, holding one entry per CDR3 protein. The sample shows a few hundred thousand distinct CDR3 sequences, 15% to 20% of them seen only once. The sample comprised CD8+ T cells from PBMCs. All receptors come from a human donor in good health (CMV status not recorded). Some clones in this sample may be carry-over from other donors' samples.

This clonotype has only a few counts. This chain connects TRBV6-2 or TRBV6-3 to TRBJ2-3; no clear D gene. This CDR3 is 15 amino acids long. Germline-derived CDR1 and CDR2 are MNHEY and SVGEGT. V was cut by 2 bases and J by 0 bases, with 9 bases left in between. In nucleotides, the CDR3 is TGTGCCAGCAGTTACGAAACCTATAGCACAGATACGCAGTATTTT. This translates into CASSYETYSTDTQYF.

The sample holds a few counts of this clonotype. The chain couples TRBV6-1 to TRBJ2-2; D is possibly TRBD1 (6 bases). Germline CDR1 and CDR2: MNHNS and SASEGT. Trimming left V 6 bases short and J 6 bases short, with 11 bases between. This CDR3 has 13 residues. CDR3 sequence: CASRLEGAGELFF. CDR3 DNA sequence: TGTGCCAGCAGGCTCGAGGGGGCCGGGGAGCTGTTTTTT.

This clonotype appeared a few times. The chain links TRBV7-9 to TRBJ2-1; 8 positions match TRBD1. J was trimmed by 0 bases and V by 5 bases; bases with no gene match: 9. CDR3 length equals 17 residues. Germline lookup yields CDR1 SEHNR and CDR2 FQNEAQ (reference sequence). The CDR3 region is CASSPRPGQVSYNEQFF. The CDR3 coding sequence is TGTGCCAGCAGCCCTAGGCCGGGACAGGTCTCCTACAATGAGCAGTTCTTC. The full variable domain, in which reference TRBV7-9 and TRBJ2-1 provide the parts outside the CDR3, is DTGVSQNPRHKITKRGQNVTFRCDPISEHNRLYWYRQTLGQGPEFLTYFQNEAQLEKSRLLSDRFSAERPKGSFSTLEIQRTEQGDSAMYLCASSPRPGQVSYNEQFFGPGTRLTVL.

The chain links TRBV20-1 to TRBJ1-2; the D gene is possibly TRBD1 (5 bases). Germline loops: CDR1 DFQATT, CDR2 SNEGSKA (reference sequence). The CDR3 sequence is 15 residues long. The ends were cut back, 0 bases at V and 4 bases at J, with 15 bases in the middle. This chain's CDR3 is CSARDQGDRFYGYTF. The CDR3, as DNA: TGCAGTGCTAGAGATCAAGGGGATAGGTTCTATGGCTACACCTTC.

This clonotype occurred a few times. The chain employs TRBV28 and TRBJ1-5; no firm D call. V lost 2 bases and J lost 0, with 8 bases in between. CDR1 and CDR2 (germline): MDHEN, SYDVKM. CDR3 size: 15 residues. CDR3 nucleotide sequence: TGTGCCAGCAGTTTACTGCTTCATAGCAATCAGCCCCAGCATTTT. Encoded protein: CASSLLLHSNQPQHF.

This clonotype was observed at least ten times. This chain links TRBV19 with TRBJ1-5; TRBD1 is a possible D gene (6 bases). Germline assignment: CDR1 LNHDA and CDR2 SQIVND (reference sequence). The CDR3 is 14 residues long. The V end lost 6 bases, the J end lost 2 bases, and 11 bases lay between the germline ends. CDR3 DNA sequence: TGTGCCAGTAGCTGGGGGCTTGGCAATCAGCCCCAGCATTTT. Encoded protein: CASSWGLGNQPQHF.

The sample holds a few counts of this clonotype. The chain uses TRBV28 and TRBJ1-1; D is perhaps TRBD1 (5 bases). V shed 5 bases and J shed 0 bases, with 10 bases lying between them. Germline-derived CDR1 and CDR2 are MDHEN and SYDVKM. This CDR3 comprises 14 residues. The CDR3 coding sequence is TGTGCCAGCAGTCCGGCAGGGATGAACACTGAAGCTTTCTTT. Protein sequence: CASSPAGMNTEAFF.

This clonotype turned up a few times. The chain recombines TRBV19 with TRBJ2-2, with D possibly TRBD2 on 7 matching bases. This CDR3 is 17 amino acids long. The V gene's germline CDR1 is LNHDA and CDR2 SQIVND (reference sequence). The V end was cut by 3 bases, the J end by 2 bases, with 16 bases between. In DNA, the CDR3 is TGTGCCAGTAGTATTTCGGCGGGGGCCCTCAACACCGGGGAGCTGTTTTTT. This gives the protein CASSISAGALNTGELFF.